The 14 T cell receptor beta chains listed next were all sequenced from one sample in a study of blood T cell repertoires in COVID-19. Method: immunoSEQ multiplex PCR; TCRdb's copy keeps in-frame clones and lacks some. The sample shows under 95,000 clones, over 80% of them seen only once. Sequenced material: peripheral blood. These receptors came from a woman of 80 years or more with active or convalescent COVID-19.

This chain connects TRBV11-3 to TRBJ2-3, with D possibly TRBD2 on 6 matching bases. From germline, CDR1 is SGHNT and CDR2 YENEEA. V was shortened by 5 bases and J by 3 bases, with 21 bases between the two germline ends. The CDR3 has 17 amino acids. CDR3 sequence: CASSPGLSMGLTDTQYF. CDR3 bases: TGTGCCAGCAGCCCTGGACTATCCATGGGGTTAACAGATACGCAGTATTTT.

The rearrangement joins TRBV2 to TRBJ1-2; D is ambiguous. V lost 6 bases and J lost 5, with 13 bases in between. Germline V gene sequence: CDR1 SNHLY, CDR2 FYNNEI. The CDR3 totals 13 residues. The CDR3 nucleotides are TGTGCCAGCAGCCCGACCGCGGGATATGGCTACACCTTC. Translation: CASSPTAGYGYTF. The whole variable domain, filled in from reference TRBV2 and TRBJ1-2, reads EPEVTQTPSHQVTQMGQEVILRCVPISNHLYFYWYRQILGQKVEFLVSFYNNEISEKSEIFDDQFSVERPDGSNFTLKIRSTKLEDSAMYFCASSPTAGYGYTFGSGTRLTVV.

The chain employs TRBV4-3 and TRBJ2-3; 8 nucleotides align to TRBD2. V lost 4 bases and J lost 1; bases outside the gene matches: 19. This CDR3 is 20 amino acids long. CDR1 LGHNA and CDR2 YSLEER come from the germline V gene. The CDR3 DNA is TGCGCCAGCAGCCTTCAATGGTCCAGCGGGGGCCAGGGTGGCACAGATACGCAGTATTTT. The encoded protein is CASSLQWSSGGQGGTDTQYF.

This chain uses TRBV12-3 or TRBV12-4 with TRBJ2-2; D call uncertain. This CDR3 has 12 amino acids. Trimming cost V 4 bases and J 4 bases, with 4 bases left between them. The CDR3 here is CASSSLTGELFF. The CDR3 DNA sequence: TGTGCCAGCAGTTCCCTCACCGGGGAGCTGTTTTTT.

This chain uses TRBV15 with TRBJ1-1, with 8 bases that match TRBD1. Germline CDR1 reads LNHNV; CDR2 reads YYDKDF (reference sequence). The CDR3 has 14 residues. The V segment lost 5 bases and the J segment 9 bases; nucleotides outside the gene matches: 11. CDR3 region: CATSPGDRTVKAFF. The CDR3 nucleotides are TGTGCCACCAGCCCGGGGGACAGGACGGTGAAAGCTTTCTTT.

The chain has TRBV2 and TRBJ2-7; 8 nucleotides align to TRBD2. Germline lookup yields CDR1 SNHLY and CDR2 FYNNEI. The V gene end was trimmed by 7 bases and the J gene end by 2 bases; junction bases not matched to a gene: 13. CDR3 length: 16 residues. CDR3 sequence (DNA): TGTGCCAGCACCGGGGCCAGGGTAGCGGGACCCTACGAGCAGTACTTC. Amino acid sequence: CASTGARVAGPYEQYF.

The rearrangement links TRBV4-1 to TRBJ2-1; 7 bases line up with TRBD2. Germline CDR1 reads MGHRA; CDR2 reads YSYEKL. This CDR3 is built from 15 residues. Trimming removed 4 bases from V and 2 bases from J; junction bases left unmatched: 5. In nucleotides, the CDR3 is TGCGCCAGCAGCCCCCGCGGGGGTCCCTACAATGAGCAGTTCTTC. Protein sequence: CASSPRGGPYNEQFF.

This clone came up once. The V gene is TRBV11-3, the J gene TRBJ2-7; no reliable D call. This CDR3 region has 16 residues. Per germline, CDR1 SGHNT and CDR2 YENEEA. V lost 2 bases and J lost 0, with 14 bases in between. The CDR3 sequence: CASSLHWQVSSYEQYF. The CDR3 bases are TGTGCCAGCAGCTTACACTGGCAGGTGAGCTCCTACGAGCAGTACTTC. The complete variable domain, with remaining parts taken from reference TRBV11-3 and TRBJ2-7, reads EAGVVQSPRYKIIEKKQPVAFWCNPISGHNTLYWYLQNLGQGPELLIRYENEEAVDDSQLPKDRFSAERLKGVDSTLKIQPAELGDSAVYLCASSLHWQVSSYEQYFGPGTRLTVT.

In its sample, this clone is medium-sized. The V gene is TRBV4-3, the J gene TRBJ2-3; 8 positions match TRBD2. The CDR3 is 16 residues long. J lost 2 bases, V lost 1 base, and 5 bases had no gene match. Germline assignment: CDR1 LGHNA and CDR2 YSLEER. The CDR3 region is CASSQGASGSTDTQYF. As DNA, the CDR3 is TGCGCCAGCAGCCAAGGGGCTAGCGGGTCCACAGATACGCAGTATTTT.

The chain is built from TRBV19 and TRBJ2-1; 9 positions match TRBD2. Looked up from germline, CDR1 is LNHDA and CDR2 is SQIVND (reference sequence). This CDR3 region has 16 residues. Germline trimming cut 4 bases from V and 4 bases from J; bases unmatched to any gene: 8. This CDR3 is CASSTFLAGAYNEQFF. CDR3 DNA: TGTGCCAGTAGTACCTTTTTAGCGGGGGCGTACAATGAGCAGTTCTTC.

This sequence joins TRBV5-4 and TRBJ1-4; 8 nucleotides agree with TRBD1. Germline CDR1 SGHNT, CDR2 YYREEE (reference sequence). The V and J ends lost 4 bases and 8 bases, in that order; junction bases with no gene match: 7. This CDR3 comprises 14 residues. CDR3 bases: TGTGCCAGCAGCGACACAGGGGGGGGAGAAAAACTGTTTTTT. It yields the protein CASSDTGGGEKLFF.

This clone was observed a few times. The J gene is TRBJ1-2, the V gene TRBV27; D might be TRBD1 (5 bases). The V gene's germline CDR1 is MNHEY and CDR2 SMNVEV (reference sequence). The CDR3 length is 13 residues. Trimming pared 5 bases from V and 5 bases from J, leaving 12 bases between. Here the CDR3 reads CASSPLRGYGYTF. CDR3 bases: TGTGCCAGCAGTCCCTTGCGGGGGTATGGCTACACCTTC.

This rearrangement joins TRBV5-4 to TRBJ2-1; tentative D call: TRBD2 (6 bases). Germline CDR1 is SGHNT and CDR2 is YYREEE (reference sequence). The V gene lost 4 bases and the J gene lost 0 bases, with 11 bases spanning the gap. The CDR3 is made up of 15 amino acids. CDR3 bases: TGTGCCAGCAGCCGGGACTCGAGCTCCTACAATGAGCAGTTCTTC. Its translation is CASSRDSSSYNEQFF.

The V call is TRBV27, the J call TRBJ2-4; 9 bases map to TRBD1. The germline V gene encodes CDR1 MNHEY and CDR2 SMNVEV (reference sequence). This CDR3 contains 18 residues. The ends lost 2 bases at V and 0 bases at J; junction bases unmatched: 8. The CDR3 DNA reads TGTGCCAGCAGTTTAGAATACAGGGGGCGCCGAGCCAAAAACATTCAGTACTTC. Translating gives CASSLEYRGRRAKNIQYF.